A selection of T cell receptor beta chains follows, all from one sample in a study of blood T cell repertoires in COVID-19. Produced via immunoSEQ multiplex PCR; TCRdb's table is partial and in-frame only. Found here are roughly 97,000 clones, 75% to 85% of them singletons; the top ten hold about 5%. Sequenced: peripheral blood. Receptor source: a man in his 60s with acute or convalescent COVID-19. The conserved cysteine and the conserved F or W are not part of the CDR3 here. Fields, in order: V gene, J gene, CDR3 protein.

v_call: TRBV6-5; j_call: TRBJ2-1; cdr3_aa: ASSGTSGTNEQF
v_call: TRBV21-1; j_call: TRBJ2-1; cdr3_aa: ASSERIAGCREQF
v_call: TRBV5-1; j_call: TRBJ2-5; cdr3_aa: ASSSGDRSGETQY
v_call: TRBV19; j_call: TRBJ1-4; cdr3_aa: ASSRQATTNEKLF
v_call: TRBV9; j_call: TRBJ2-3; cdr3_aa: ASSARLATTDTQY
v_call: TRBV6-1; j_call: TRBJ1-5; cdr3_aa: ASSEGQGQFVPQH
v_call: TRBV11-3; j_call: TRBJ2-2; cdr3_aa: ASSLVLATGELF
v_call: TRBV16; j_call: TRBJ1-1; cdr3_aa: ASSQPRTEAF
v_call: TRBV5-8; j_call: TRBJ2-3; cdr3_aa: ASSGLLTSTDTQY
v_call: TRBV10-3; j_call: TRBJ1-2; cdr3_aa: AINGQNYGYT
v_call: TRBV7-2; j_call: TRBJ2-5; cdr3_aa: ASSLRSGVGETQY
v_call: TRBV24-1; j_call: TRBJ1-4; cdr3_aa: ATSALDCEKLF
v_call: TRBV28; j_call: TRBJ1-1; cdr3_aa: ASNLRDTYGGRSF
v_call: TRBV5-4; j_call: TRBJ2-7; cdr3_aa: ASSWGNRGGEQY
v_call: TRBV27; j_call: TRBJ2-7; cdr3_aa: ASSFSQGIFEQY
v_call: TRBV7-3; j_call: TRBJ1-2; cdr3_aa: ASSLTGTGGVGYGYT
v_call: TRBV3-1/TRBV3-2; j_call: TRBJ1-2; cdr3_aa: ASSQGFREAGYGYT
v_call: TRBV10-2; j_call: TRBJ2-1; cdr3_aa: ASSESARGSYNEQF
v_call: TRBV6-4; j_call: TRBJ1-1; cdr3_aa: ASSREENTEAF
v_call: TRBV6-2/TRBV6-3; j_call: TRBJ2-7; cdr3_aa: ASSYHGLAGGRSYEQY
v_call: TRBV3-1/TRBV3-2; j_call: TRBJ1-3; cdr3_aa: ASSQDSSGNTIY
v_call: TRBV10-3; j_call: TRBJ1-6; cdr3_aa: ATKWTGDTGASPLH
v_call: TRBV4-2; j_call: TRBJ2-7; cdr3_aa: ASSQGEAGYEQY
v_call: TRBV12-5; j_call: TRBJ2-2; cdr3_aa: ASGLPSQGWAGELF
v_call: TRBV12-3/TRBV12-4; j_call: TRBJ1-5; cdr3_aa: ATGGDSNQPQH
v_call: TRBV7-9; j_call: TRBJ2-1; cdr3_aa: ASSLATGGNYNEQF
v_call: TRBV10-2; j_call: TRBJ1-5; cdr3_aa: ASSIGQGNQPQH
v_call: TRBV30; j_call: TRBJ2-2; cdr3_aa: AWSWGENTGELF
v_call: TRBV18; j_call: TRBJ2-1; cdr3_aa: ASSQTTGGSSYNEQF
v_call: TRBV7-9; j_call: TRBJ2-3; cdr3_aa: ASSFTSGGGDTQY
v_call: TRBV7-2; j_call: TRBJ2-7; cdr3_aa: ASSLEEGSYEQY
v_call: TRBV28; j_call: TRBJ2-1; cdr3_aa: ASSSLARVGNEQF
v_call: TRBV28; j_call: TRBJ2-2; cdr3_aa: ASSPRDREAGELF
v_call: TRBV9; j_call: TRBJ1-4; cdr3_aa: ASSETEGGSEKLF
v_call: TRBV20-1; j_call: TRBJ2-1; cdr3_aa: SAATPEQF
v_call: TRBV20-1; j_call: TRBJ2-7; cdr3_aa: SAWQYEQY
v_call: TRBV7-8; j_call: TRBJ1-1; cdr3_aa: ASSLTQGAVNTEAF
v_call: TRBV7-9; j_call: TRBJ1-3; cdr3_aa: ASSLDLDRLSGNTIY
v_call: TRBV14; j_call: TRBJ1-2; cdr3_aa: ASSQIRPGGNYGYT
v_call: TRBV5-4; j_call: TRBJ2-5; cdr3_aa: ASSPDGSGVETQY
v_call: TRBV18; j_call: TRBJ2-5; cdr3_aa: ASSLRQGRETQY
v_call: TRBV18; j_call: TRBJ1-2; cdr3_aa: ASSPGTGEANYGYT
v_call: TRBV29-1; j_call: TRBJ1-2; cdr3_aa: SVLRDSYGYT
v_call: TRBV28; j_call: TRBJ1-5; cdr3_aa: ASSLHRRFVH
v_call: TRBV5-1; j_call: TRBJ2-7; cdr3_aa: ASSLVTGTYEQY
v_call: TRBV6-5; j_call: TRBJ1-5; cdr3_aa: ASSFTGGRPQH
v_call: TRBV20-1; j_call: TRBJ1-2; cdr3_aa: SASRGNGYT